This record covers a single TCR beta chain. The authors' processing: By means of reference gene primer amplification, nucleated cell counts were estimated. Clones were sequenced by immunoSEQ multiplex PCR, and TCRdb holds only the in-frame ones, with some missing. Clone size and the V and J calls come from that table; the DNA yielded D and trimming. The sample shows about 160,000 clones, around 83% of them seen only once. These data are taken from a study of blood T cell repertoires in COVID-19. Germline V gene sequence: CDR1 LNHDA, CDR2 SQIVND (reference sequence). V gave up 3 bases and J gave up 6 bases, with 11 bases separating them. The CDR3 sequence is 14 residues long.

The rearrangement joins TRBV19 to TRBJ2-2, with D tentatively TRBD1 (7 bases). The sequencing input was peripheral blood. This receptor was taken from a man between 50 and 59 years old with active or convalescent COVID-19. The CDR3 is CASSIGRGAGELFF. In DNA form, the CDR3 reads TGTGCCAGTAGTATCGGCAGGGGGGCCGGGGAGCTGTTTTTT.